What follows are 19 T cell receptor beta chains derived from one specimen sequenced in a study of blood T cell repertoires in COVID-19. The method was immunoSEQ multiplex PCR; TCRdb's version includes in-frame clones alone and lacks a portion of them. Of 130,000 or so clones listed, 60% to 85% are singletons. The material sequenced was peripheral blood. These receptor sequences come from a man over 45 with acute or convalescent COVID-19.

The CDR3 DNA sequence: TGTGCCAGCTCACCCGGGACAGGGGCCGCTGGGGAGCTGTTTTTT. Protein sequence: CASSPGTGAAGELFF. The chain has TRBV18 and TRBJ2-2; 10 bases line up with TRBD1. V dropped 3 bases and J dropped 8; count of bases not matched to a gene: 6. Per the germline V gene, CDR1 is KGHSH and CDR2 is LQKENI. There are 15 residues in the CDR3.

This clone was seen only a few times. The genes are TRBV5-1 and TRBJ1-6, with TRBD1 matching 7 bases. The V gene end was trimmed by 4 bases and the J gene end by 5 bases; junction bases not matched to a gene: 9. The CDR3 consists of 16 residues. Germline-derived CDR1 and CDR2 are SGHRS and YFSETQ. CDR3 residues: CASSLLTGLNNSPLHF. In nucleotides, the CDR3 is TGCGCCAGCAGCCTACTGACAGGGCTAAATAATTCACCCCTCCACTTT.

The chain carries TRBV18 and TRBJ1-6; 8 nucleotides agree with TRBD1. This CDR3 spans 15 amino acids. The germline V gene encodes CDR1 KGHSH and CDR2 LQKENI. Germline trimming cut 3 bases from V and 7 bases from J; bases unmatched to any gene: 5. The CDR3 reads CASSPARQGNSPLHF. The CDR3 coding sequence is TGTGCCAGCTCACCCGCTAGACAGGGGAATTCACCCCTCCACTTT.

The rearrangement joins TRBV30 to TRBJ1-6, with 9 bases lining up with TRBD1. V lost 5 bases, J lost 9 bases, and 11 bases stayed unmatched. Looked up from germline, CDR1 is GTSNPN and CDR2 is SVGIG (reference sequence). This CDR3 region has 15 residues. The CDR3 DNA is TGTGCCTGGCAAAACAGGGGGCCCCTTTCTTCACCCCTCCACTTT. Translation: CAWQNRGPLSSPLHF.

The V and J genes are TRBV3-1 (or the pseudogene TRBV3-2) and TRBJ2-5; a possible D gene is TRBD2 (7 bases). From germline, CDR1 is LGHDT and CDR2 YNNKEL (reference sequence). This CDR3 has 16 residues. Between the trimmed V and J ends, which lost 2 bases and 1 base, there was a span of 14 bases. The CDR3 loop is CASSQSTGGGQETQYF. In DNA, the CDR3 is TGTGCCAGCAGCCAATCGACGGGGGGCGGCCAAGAGACCCAGTACTTC.

V usage is TRBV13 and J usage is TRBJ2-5, with D perhaps matching TRBD1 (7 bases). The CDR3 covers 13 residues. Germline CDR1 reads PRHDT; CDR2 reads FYEKMQ (reference sequence). V lost 5 bases and J 5 bases, leaving 12 bases between the germline ends. CDR3 protein: CASSAGGRETQYF. The CDR3 nucleotides read TGTGCCAGCAGCGCAGGGGGGAGGGAGACCCAGTACTTC.

The rearrangement joins TRBV10-2 to TRBJ2-1; D perhaps matches TRBD2 (6 bases). The CDR3 is made up of 16 amino acids. Germline V gene lookup returns CDR1 WSHSY and CDR2 SAAADI. The germline V and J ends were trimmed by 2 bases and 7 bases, with 18 bases remaining between them. Here the CDR3 reads CASSELTGTGENEQFF. The CDR3 DNA is TGCGCCAGCAGTGAGCTCACTGGGACGGGAGAGAATGAGCAGTTCTTC.

The V gene is TRBV6-2 or TRBV6-3, the J gene TRBJ1-5, with a weak D call TRBD1 (6 bases). CDR3 length equals 18 residues. Germline CDR1 and CDR2: MNHEY and SVGEGT. Trimming removed 5 bases from V and 4 bases from J, with 24 bases in between. Here the CDR3 DNA reads TGTGCCAGCAGTGACGAGGATCAGAGAACAGGGTGGAATCAGCCCCAGCATTTT. It encodes CASSDEDQRTGWNQPQHF.

This clone appeared a few times. This chain links TRBV30 with TRBJ2-5, with a tentative D call TRBD1 (5 bases). Germline V gene lookup returns CDR1 GTSNPN and CDR2 SVGIG (reference sequence). The CDR3 is 17 residues long. Trimming removed 3 bases at V and 4 bases at J, with 24 bases between. The CDR3 spells CAWSATSAPGKAETQYF. The CDR3 nucleotides are TGTGCCTGGAGCGCCACCTCGGCGCCAGGGAAGGCAGAGACCCAGTACTTC.

In this sample, this clone turned up a few times. The sample carries other DNA sequences with the same CDR3. CDR3 residues: CASSRDMNTEAFF. DNA of the CDR3: TGCGCCAGCTCCAGGGACATGAACACTGAAGCTTTCTTT. The genes are TRBV5-1 and TRBJ1-1, with D possibly matching TRBD1 (6 bases). The CDR3 has 13 residues. With 7 bases removed from V and 0 bases from J, the gap between germline ends came to 10 bases. CDR1 is SGHRS and CDR2 is YFSETQ in the germline V gene.

This sequence joins TRBV10-1 and TRBJ2-3; TRBD2 matches at 9 bases. The V segment lost 4 bases and the J segment 0 bases; nucleotides outside the gene matches: 5. The CDR3 loop spans 16 amino acids. Germline V CDR1 and CDR2: WNHNN, SYGVQD (reference sequence). The DNA for the CDR3 is TGCGCCAGCAGTGGGCCAGCGGGGGGTAGCACAGATACGCAGTATTTT. Amino acids: CASSGPAGGSTDTQYF.

This clone showed up many times. The chain has TRBV6-6 and TRBJ1-1; no reliable D call. CDR3 length: 15 amino acids. CDR1 is MNHNY, CDR2 SVGAGI, per germline (reference sequence). The V end was cut by 5 bases, the J end by 3 bases, with 16 bases between. This CDR3 is CASSPYLDGDTEAFF. The CDR3 DNA is TGTGCCAGCAGTCCTTACCTTGACGGAGACACTGAAGCTTTCTTT.

The V and J genes are TRBV2 and TRBJ2-1, with D uncertain. The germline gives CDR1 SNHLY, CDR2 FYNNEI. CDR3 length: 16 residues. Deletions cut 6 bases from V and 4 bases from J, with 19 bases between. Written as DNA, the CDR3 is TGTGCCAGCAGGTCCCCTCTAGAGTCTTCATACAATGAGCAGTTCTTC. As protein: CASRSPLESSYNEQFF.

V usage is TRBV6-5 and J usage is TRBJ2-3; TRBD2 might be the D (5 bases). This CDR3 comprises 15 residues. CDR1 and CDR2 (germline): MNHEY, SVGAGI. Between the trimmed V and J ends, which lost 0 bases and 2 bases, there was a span of 9 bases. Here the CDR3 DNA reads TGTGCCAGCAGTTACTCCACTAGGGCCACAGATACGCAGTATTTT. It codes for CASSYSTRATDTQYF.

The chain links TRBV7-9 to TRBJ1-1; a weak D match, TRBD1 (5 bases). This CDR3 contains 17 residues. Looked up from germline, CDR1 is SEHNR and CDR2 is FQNEAQ (reference sequence). V was shortened by 3 bases and J by 0 bases, with 17 bases between the two germline ends. The CDR3, as DNA: TGTGCCAGCAGCTTTTGGCAGGGAGGGTTGGTGAACACTGAAGCTTTCTTT. Protein product: CASSFWQGGLVNTEAFF.

This chain links TRBV3-1 (or the pseudogene TRBV3-2) with TRBJ1-6; 8 positions match TRBD1. The CDR3 length is 14 residues. Germline assignment: CDR1 LGHDT and CDR2 YNNKEL (reference sequence). V trimming: 4 bases; J trimming: 9 bases; junction bases outside the gene matches: 5. CDR3 DNA: TGTGCCAGCAGCCCCGACAGGGGAGGTTCACCCCTCCACTTT. Protein sequence: CASSPDRGGSPLHF.

This clone was found a few times. The chain carries TRBV29-1 and TRBJ1-2; no definite D call. The V end was cut by 4 bases, the J end by 7 bases, with 7 bases between. Germline V gene sequence: CDR1 SQVTM, CDR2 ANQGSEA. This CDR3 has 10 amino acids. The DNA of the CDR3 is TGCAGCGTTGCACACCTTGGCTACACCTTC. Protein product: CSVAHLGYTF.

This clone was observed a handful of times. The chain links TRBV30 to TRBJ1-3; D possibly corresponds to TRBD1 (5 bases). The CDR3 loop spans 14 amino acids. The germline V gene encodes CDR1 GTSNPN and CDR2 SVGIG (reference sequence). V shed 5 bases and J shed 2 bases, with 13 bases lying between them. The CDR3 sequence: CAWRFGGAGNTIYF. Written as DNA, the CDR3 is TGTGCCTGGCGGTTTGGGGGGGCTGGAAACACCATATATTTT. Based on the CDR3 plus reference TRBV30 and TRBJ1-3, the full variable domain is SQTIHQWPATLVQPVGSPLSLECTVEGTSNPNLYWYRQAAGRGLQLLFYSVGIGQISSEVPQNLSASRPQDRQFILSSKKLLLSDSGFYLCAWRFGGAGNTIYFGEGSWLTVV.

The V and J genes are TRBV29-1 and TRBJ2-1; no clear D. The CDR3 runs 10 residues. Germline lookup yields CDR1 SQVTM and CDR2 ANQGSEA. V lost 4 bases and J 5 bases, leaving 3 bases between the germline ends. Here the CDR3 DNA reads TGCAGCGTTGGTAACAATGAGCAGTTCTTC. Translation gives CSVGNNEQFF.